Presented here are 3 T cell receptor beta chains from one specimen sequenced in a study of identical twins. TCRdb processed the 5' RACE reads anew with MiXCR; each CDR3 protein has one entry. The data contain 1.5 million to 2 million distinct CDR3 sequences, about 32% of them singletons. Material for sequencing was cord blood. The origin of the receptors is a newborn girl in good health.

Only a few counts were recorded for this clonotype. The CDR3 DNA reads TGTGCCAGCAGCGTAGAGGGCCCTGCTCCAGATACGCAGTATTTT. Translating gives CASSVEGPAPDTQYF. V usage is TRBV9 and J usage is TRBJ2-3, with no clear D. V lost 0 bases to trimming and J lost 4 bases, with 12 bases between them. CDR3 length: 15 amino acids. From germline, CDR1 is SGDLS and CDR2 YYNGEE.

The chain recombines TRBV5-1 with TRBJ2-1; 8 nucleotides line up with TRBD2. Per the germline V gene, CDR1 is SGHRS and CDR2 is YFSETQ. CDR3 length: 18 amino acids. The V and J ends lost 4 bases and 1 base, in that order; junction bases with no gene match: 13. The CDR3 DNA sequence: TGCGCCAGCAGCCACCTACTAGCGGACCTAAGTTCCTACAATGAGCAGTTCTTC. Its protein product is CASSHLLADLSSYNEQFF.

This clonotype came up a few times. V is TRBV29-1 and J is TRBJ2-5, with 11 bases identical to TRBD2. V lost 6 bases and J lost 5; bases outside the gene matches: 11. CDR1 is SQVTM, CDR2 ANQGSEA, per germline. The CDR3 contains 15 residues. CDR3 sequence reads: CSVLAGDWEVETQYF. Here the CDR3 DNA reads TGCAGCGTACTAGCGGGAGATTGGGAAGTCGAGACCCAGTACTTC.